This entry lists 28 T cell receptor beta chains sequenced from one sample in a study of T-cell reconstitution after alpha-beta-depleted transplantation in children. During its preparation, the TCRbeta library received unique molecular identifiers. One entry per CDR3 protein, called by TCRdb with MiXCR from the PCR reads. The repertoire holds about 260,000 distinct CDR3 sequences, approximately 10% seen once, with 20% to 25% in the top ten. The sequenced sample was peripheral blood, obtained 180 days after TCRalphabeta/CD19-depleted stem cell transplant. The receptor set was obtained from a male patient between 2 and 10 years old who had a stem cell transplant for chronic granulomatous disease, so the T cells may come from the graft donor.

This clonotype appeared many times. The V gene is TRBV28, the J gene TRBJ2-7; 11 nucleotides align to TRBD2. Germline V gene lookup returns CDR1 MDHEN and CDR2 SYDVKM. The V segment lost 6 bases and the J segment 1 base; nucleotides outside the gene matches: 14. The CDR3 sequence is 18 residues long. The CDR3 here is CASRPTRAGTSGSYEQYF. CDR3 nucleotide sequence: TGTGCCAGCAGACCAACTAGAGCCGGGACTAGCGGTTCCTACGAGCAGTACTTC.

This clonotype came up many times. V usage is TRBV29-1 and J usage is TRBJ2-2; D might be TRBD2 (6 bases). V was shortened by 6 bases and J by 2 bases, with 16 bases between the two germline ends. The CDR3 is 15 amino acids. The germline CDR1 and CDR2 sequences are SQVTM and ANQGSEA. In nucleotides, the CDR3 is TGCAGCGTCCGAGGACTAAAACAAAACACCGGGGAGCTGTTTTTT. Its protein product is CSVRGLKQNTGELFF.

There are many counts of this clonotype. The chain employs TRBV20-1 and TRBJ1-2; 8 bases agree with TRBD1. Germline V gives CDR1 DFQATT, CDR2 SNEGSKA (reference sequence). With V trimmed by 3 bases and J by 4 bases, 4 bases remained unmatched. There are 13 residues in the CDR3. CDR3 loop: CSARTGAGYGYTF. CDR3 nucleotide sequence: TGCAGTGCTAGGACAGGGGCAGGCTATGGCTACACCTTC.

This clonotype was observed many times. One end of the junction is discordant with germline, which a read error may explain. The rearrangement joins TRBV5-1 to TRBJ1-5, with a weak D call TRBD1 (5 bases). There are 14 residues in the CDR3. The germline CDR1 and CDR2 sequences are SGHRS and YFSETQ. CDR3 nucleotides: TGTGCCAGCAGTTTGACGGGGGGAAATCAGCCCCAGCATTTT. It is translated as CASSLTGGNQPQHF.

Points on this clonotype: Being one base from a much bigger clone, this may be a read error. This rearrangement joins TRBV29-1 to TRBJ2-3; a possible D gene is TRBD1 (5 bases). The DNA matches TRBJ1-5 better at its end, which makes the J call doubtful. CDR3 length: 12 residues. CDR1 and CDR2 (germline): SQVTM, ANQGSEA. The CDR3 spells CSVEGRTDTQHF. In DNA, the CDR3 is TGCAGCGTTGAGGGGCGCACAGATACGCAGCATTTT.

This clonotype was found many times. V is TRBV9 and J is TRBJ2-7; D perhaps matches TRBD2 (5 bases). The ends were cut back, 0 bases at V and 0 bases at J, with 13 bases in the middle. In germline, CDR1 is SGDLS, CDR2 YYNGEE. This CDR3 region has 16 residues. CDR3 residues: CASSVGFTGSSYEQYF. CDR3 DNA sequence: TGTGCCAGCAGCGTAGGGTTCACGGGGAGCTCCTACGAGCAGTACTTC.

This clonotype was recorded many times. This chain connects TRBV28 to TRBJ1-6; D unclear. This CDR3 is 12 amino acids long. V was clipped by 3 bases and J by 16 bases, with 13 bases between them. Germline V gene lookup returns CDR1 MDHEN and CDR2 SYDVKM. CDR3 bases: TGTGCCAGCAGTTTCGAGAAGGGAGTTCTCCACTTT. Translation gives CASSFEKGVLHF.

V and J are TRBV18 and TRBJ2-7, with 8 bases aligning to TRBD2. With V trimmed by 5 bases and J by 2 bases, 14 bases remained unmatched. Germline V CDR1 and CDR2: KGHSH, LQKENI. The CDR3 sequence is 17 residues long. This CDR3 is CASSSVRGSGTTYEQYF. The CDR3 DNA sequence: TGTGCCAGCTCATCGGTAAGGGGTAGCGGGACGACCTACGAGCAGTACTTC.

This clonotype was counted ten times or more. The CDR3 region has the DNA TGCAGCGGGATGTGGGGGCACGAGACCCAGTACTTC. This codes for CSGMWGHETQYF. This chain connects TRBV29-1 to TRBJ2-5, with D tentatively TRBD1 (6 bases). Trimming left V 7 bases short and J 5 bases short, with 14 bases between. CDR3 length equals 12 residues. CDR1 is SQVTM, CDR2 ANQGSEA, per germline.

To note about this clonotype: This may stem from a read error, because a much larger clone lies one nucleotide away. The genes are TRBV9 and TRBJ2-1, with D tentatively TRBD2 (6 bases). Germline CDR1 reads SGDLS; CDR2 reads YYNGEE. This CDR3 spans 15 amino acids. The CDR3 DNA is TGTGCCAGCAGGCCCTGGGGCGGGGCCTACAATGACCAGTTCTTC. This sequence encodes CASRPWGGAYNDQFF. The complete variable domain, with remaining parts taken from reference TRBV9 and TRBJ2-1, reads DSGVTQTPKHLITATGQRVTLRCSPRSGDLSVYWYQQSLDQGLQFLIQYYNGEERAKGNILERFSAQQFPDLHSELNLSSLELGDSALYFCASRPWGGAYNDQFFGPGTRLTVL.

The table lists this clonotype with many counts. The chain is built from TRBV11-2 and TRBJ2-3; 12 nucleotides line up with TRBD2. Germline V gene data show CDR1 as SGHAT and CDR2 as FQNNGV. With V trimmed by 0 bases and J by 6 bases, 7 bases remained unmatched. CDR3 length: 17 residues. The CDR3: CASSLEASGRVGDTQYF. Written as DNA, the CDR3 is TGTGCCAGCAGCTTAGAGGCTAGCGGGAGGGTGGGGGATACGCAGTATTTT.

In its sample, this clonotype was seen many times. The gene calls are TRBV3-1 and TRBJ2-5; TRBD2 might be the D (6 bases). Between the trimmed V and J ends, which lost 3 bases and 5 bases, there was a span of 19 bases. The germline gives CDR1 LGHDT, CDR2 YNNKEL (reference sequence). The CDR3 is 16 residues long. CDR3 in DNA: TGTGCCAGCAGCCATTCGTGGGACTCGCCGGGGGAGACCCAGTACTTC. Translating it yields CASSHSWDSPGETQYF.

This clonotype was seen ten or more times. This chain connects TRBV12-3 or TRBV12-4 to TRBJ1-2; 8 bases map to TRBD1. J was trimmed by 3 bases and V by 5 bases; bases with no gene match: 2. This CDR3 contains 13 residues. The CDR3 protein is CASSKGQDYGYTF. As DNA, the CDR3 is TGTGCCAGCAGTAAGGGACAGGACTATGGCTACACCTTC.

This clonotype has ten or more counts. The V gene is TRBV20-1, the J gene TRBJ2-1, with 8 nucleotides matching TRBD1. The CDR3 covers 15 residues. The germline gives CDR1 DFQATT, CDR2 SNEGSKA (reference sequence). With V trimmed by 5 bases and J by 5 bases, 11 bases remained unmatched. CDR3 in DNA: TGCAGTGCTCCCTTGGCCTGGACAGGGAACAATGAGCAGTTCTTC. Protein sequence: CSAPLAWTGNNEQFF.

This clonotype was seen at least ten times. CDR3 bases: TGTGCCAGCAGTGAGGGGTACATTCAGTACTTC. Protein sequence: CASSEGYIQYF. V is TRBV25-1 and J is TRBJ2-4, with D unresolved. The V end was cut by 3 bases, the J end by 8 bases, with 5 bases between. CDR3 size: 11 residues. Germline values: CDR1 MGHDK, CDR2 SYGVNS.

Concerning this clonotype itself: This may arise from a read error, as a much more abundant clone is one base away. This sequence joins TRBV4-2 and TRBJ2-5, with 8 nucleotides matching TRBD2. Germline lookup yields CDR1 LGHNA and CDR2 YNFKEQ. This CDR3 has 19 residues. The CDR3 nucleotides are TGTGCCAGCAGCCGGGGGCCAGCGGGAGTGGGGTCGGTGGCGGAGACCCAGTCCTTC. As protein: CASSRGPAGVGSVAETQSF.

The chain recombines TRBV12-3 or TRBV12-4 with TRBJ2-1; D possibly corresponds to TRBD2 (6 bases). This CDR3 is built from 14 residues. The germline V and J ends were trimmed by 7 bases and 4 bases, with 14 bases remaining between them. The CDR3 loop reads CASKMSGSYNEQFF. In nucleotides, the CDR3 is TGTGCCAGCAAGATGAGCGGGTCTTACAATGAGCAGTTCTTC.

The chain links TRBV7-2 to TRBJ1-1, with D maybe TRBD1 (5 bases). CDR3 size: 12 residues. The V and J ends lost 3 bases and 8 bases respectively, with 10 bases between them. Per the germline V gene, CDR1 is SGHTA and CDR2 is FQGNSA. The DNA for the CDR3 is TGTGCCAGCAGCTTTACTAGGACAGAAGCTTTCTTT. This translates into CASSFTRTEAFF.

Ten or more counts support this clonotype. The gene calls are TRBV20-1 and TRBJ2-7; 13 bases match TRBD2. The CDR3 spans 14 residues. The germline CDR1 and CDR2 sequences are DFQATT and SNEGSKA (reference sequence). With 6 bases clipped from V and 2 bases from J, the junction kept 4 bases outside the gene matches. In DNA form, the CDR3 reads TGCAGTGCAAGGACTAGCGGGGGTACCTACGAGCAGTACTTC. The encoded protein is CSARTSGGTYEQYF.

The J gene is TRBJ1-2, the V gene TRBV27; D perhaps matches TRBD1 (6 bases). The CDR3 covers 15 residues. Germline lookup yields CDR1 MNHEY and CDR2 SMNVEV (reference sequence). Trimming took 2 bases from V and 6 from J, leaving 16 bases between them. DNA of the CDR3: TGTGCCAGCAGTTTAAACATAAACAGGGAGGATGGCTACACCTTC. Amino acid sequence: CASSLNINREDGYTF.

The J gene is TRBJ1-5, the V gene TRBV4-1, with no clear D. V was pared by 2 bases and J by 3 bases, with 11 bases between. This CDR3 is 15 amino acids long. Germline CDR1 is MGHRA and CDR2 is YSYEKL. The CDR3 DNA is TGCGCCAGCAGCCAATTCGAGAGCCTCAATCAGCCCCAGCATTTT. It yields the protein CASSQFESLNQPQHF.

There are many counts of this clonotype. V usage is TRBV7-2 and J usage is TRBJ2-2; D assignment may be TRBD1 or TRBD2 (5 bases each). The germline V and J ends were trimmed by 5 bases and 4 bases, with 11 bases remaining between them. This CDR3 comprises 14 residues. Per the germline V gene, CDR1 is SGHTA and CDR2 is FQGNSA. Here the CDR3 DNA reads TGTGCCAGCAGCGAGGGGTTGGGCACCGGGGAGCTGTTTTTT. This gives the protein CASSEGLGTGELFF. The variable domain in full, with the rest retrieved from reference TRBV7-2 and TRBJ2-2, is GAGVSQSPSNKVTEKGKDVELRCDPISGHTALYWYRQSLGQGLEFLIYFQGNSAPDKSGLPSDRFSAERTGGSVSTLTIQRTQQEDSAVYLCASSEGLGTGELFFGEGSRLTVL.

At least ten counts were recorded for this clonotype. The genes are TRBV6-2 or TRBV6-3 and TRBJ2-4; D possibly corresponds to TRBD2 (6 bases). From germline, CDR1 is MNHEY and CDR2 SVGEGT. Trimming cost V 7 bases and J 5 bases, with 12 bases left between them. The CDR3 sequence is 13 residues long. Here the CDR3 reads CASIRAGQNIQYF. The CDR3 nucleotides are TGTGCCAGCATCCGAGCGGGTCAAAACATTCAGTACTTC.

Ten or more counts support this clonotype. The V call is TRBV5-1, the J call TRBJ2-7, with D perhaps given as TRBD1 or TRBD2 (5 bases each). Trimming removed 1 base from V and 0 bases from J, with 8 bases in between. CDR1 SGHRS and CDR2 YFSETQ come from the germline V gene. This CDR3 comprises 14 residues. The CDR3 nucleotides are TGCGCCAGCAGCTTGACCGGGACCTCCTACGAGCAGTACTTC. Its protein product is CASSLTGTSYEQYF.

The rearrangement links TRBV18 to TRBJ2-3; D may match TRBD1 or TRBD2 (5 bases each). Trimming cost V 4 bases and J 0 bases, with 20 bases left between them. CDR3 length: 18 residues. Germline values: CDR1 KGHSH, CDR2 LQKENI. CDR3 DNA sequence: TGTGCCAGCTCACACCTAAAGGGACGGCAGTGGAGCACAGATACGCAGTATTTT. Encoded protein: CASSHLKGRQWSTDTQYF. Supplemented by reference TRBV18 and TRBJ2-3, the full variable domain reads NAGVMQNPRHLVRRRGQEARLRCSPMKGHSHVYWYRQLPEEGLKFMVYLQKENIIDESGMPKERFSAEFPKEGPSILRIQQVVRGDSAAYFCASSHLKGRQWSTDTQYFGPGTRLTVL.

This clonotype was seen many times. This chain uses TRBV3-1 with TRBJ2-7; D is possibly TRBD1 (6 bases). This CDR3 comprises 15 residues. Per the germline V gene, CDR1 is LGHDT and CDR2 is YNNKEL (reference sequence). Deletions cut 4 bases from V and 2 bases from J, with 15 bases between. CDR3 sequence: CASSLRGSTTYEQYF. In nucleotides, the CDR3 is TGTGCCAGCAGCCTCAGGGGCTCGACCACCTACGAGCAGTACTTC.

This clonotype was detected ten times or more. This chain links TRBV21-1 with TRBJ2-5; whether TRBD2, the table's D call, matches the DNA was not checked. TRBV21-1 is termed a pseudogene. CDR3 length equals 15 residues. CDR3 amino acids: CASSTIAGGPETQYF. The CDR3 DNA reads as TGTGCCAGCAGCACAATAGCGGGAGGGCCAGAGACCCAGTACTTC.

This clonotype has a count of ten or more. The rearrangement uses TRBV7-2 and TRBJ2-7, with TRBD1 identical over 10 bases. CDR3 length: 15 residues. J was trimmed by 2 bases and V by 1 base; bases with no gene match: 2. From germline, CDR1 is SGHTA and CDR2 FQGNSA. In DNA, the CDR3 is TGTGCCAGCAGCTTAGGGGACAGGGGCCCCTACGAGCAGTACTTC. Its translation: CASSLGDRGPYEQYF. The entire variable domain, with the rest obtained from reference TRBV7-2 and TRBJ2-7, is as follows: GAGVSQSPSNKVTEKGKDVELRCDPISGHTALYWYRQSLGQGLEFLIYFQGNSAPDKSGLPSDRFSAERTGGSVSTLTIQRTQQEDSAVYLCASSLGDRGPYEQYFGPGTRLTVT.